The present T cell receptor beta chain was sequenced within a study of shared clonotypes between healthy human individuals (TCRdb year 2020). About the study as a whole: The cohort included three men and a couple of women between 18 and 49 years of age. Per donor, leukapheresis produced somewhere between about 0.8 and 9 billion PBMCs. Per donor, three plates each were used for CD4 naive and CD4 memory, two for CD8 naive, and one for CD8 memory. The study deeply sequenced blood TCR repertoires of about five healthy adults to estimate repertoire size and the extent of clonotype sharing between individuals. To increase sequencing depth and limit assay-specific biases, different laboratories used diverse techniques to prepare libraries and sequence TCR repertoires.

Including cysteine and phenylalanine, the CDR3 has 15 amino acids. The only DNA kept is the CDR3, 45 bases in frame from the first base. CDR1 SNHLY and CDR2 FYNNEI were looked up in the germline V gene. V gives up 7 bases and J gives up 2 bases, and the segment between their germline ends measures 18 bases. Using the deep immunoSEQ assay, multiplex PCR amplified TCR CDR3 regions from genomic DNA. Extracted genomic DNA from each cell subset was distributed evenly across all wells of several immunoSEQ 96-well plates, and each plate was treated as a replicate. For sorted subsets, 150 to 250 ng genomic DNA, equal to tens of thousands of T cell genomes, was loaded into each replicate PCR. Purified libraries were quantified with a Qubit 3.0 fluorometer, sized on a Bioanalyzer 2100, and re-quantified with the KAPA Library Quantification kit. Each immunoSEQ 96-well plate was sequenced on its own single-read 150-cycle Illumina NextSeq 550 flow cell. For the original study's pipeline: Because the immunoSEQ output held only junctional sequences and lacked quality scores, the filtering could not match the filtering applied to full-length reads. To assign V/J genes and CDR3, sequences were annotated using PyIR, a Python wrapper for IgBLAST v1.9, with IMGT germline references. Any read was removed if the V/J assignment was weak (E-value above 1e-6), the CDR3 was missing, or the read contained stop codons, out-of-frame junctions, or ambiguous translated residues. A V3J clonotype was defined by an identical inferred V gene, J gene, and CDR3 amino acid sequence. The percentage overlap between two repertoires was calculated by dividing the number of shared unique clonotypes by the size of the smaller repertoire. Three approaches were used to assess repertoire richness: RTK rarefaction, the Chao1 estimator, and Recon v2.1 estimates of unobserved clonotypes. For all TCRbeta clonotypes obtained by the gDNA method from a handful of donors, generation probabilities were computed with OLGA. Imported from immuneACCESS, the table was reduced by TCRdb to in-frame sequences with V and J called. These copies leave out some clones; in studies compared against another copy, an unresolved V gene accounts for under half, and the cause of the remainder is not known. V, J and clone size were drawn from that table, and D and trimming were deduced from the DNA. A total of 1.5 million to 2.5 million clones appear in this sample, about 95% of them only once. In total, the top ten clones hold approximately 1% of the sample.

CD8 naive samples were CD45RO-negative cells positively selected for CCR7, giving a CD45RA+CCR7+ population that excluded TemRA cells. Donors were healthy HIV-negative adults with no recently reported acute infections or vaccinations. Only Caucasian adults living in Nashville, Tennessee, USA were represented among the donors. Blood was collected by leukapheresis, and PBMCs were isolated by Ficoll-Histopaque density gradient centrifugation and then cryopreserved in liquid nitrogen vapor phase. Analytical flow cytometry was used to check the purity and quantity of every magnetically sorted T cell population. Each sorted fraction had its genomic DNA isolated and then quantified by UV absorbance on a Nanodrop 2000c. What the authors observed across the whole study: Incomplete sequencing was indicated by rarefaction of sorted-subset datasets, despite the large sequencing depth. The genetic and exposure-history diversity represented was limited by the small number of donors. Naive subsets generally had larger estimated clonotype richness than memory subsets did. Around 5% of naive CD4, 3.5% of naive CD8, about 2.4% of memory CD4, and about 0.4% of memory CD8 clonotypes were shared across a few donors. Only blood was sampled, and tissue TCR repertoires likely differ from those in blood. Pairwise subsampling indicated that sequencing depth was expected to affect the degree of clonotype sharing among donors. Clonotypes shared by all four sorted-subset donors showed higher generation probabilities than non-shared clonotypes.

Worth noting for this clone: It lacks a known antigen. The sample holds no much larger clone one base away, and base qualities are not on file.

The clonotype originates from a man younger than 30 in good health. The specimen was naive CD8+ T cells sorted from blood. The cell subset or site label, read with the paper, signifies: CD45RA+CCR7+. The chain couples TRBV2 to TRBJ2-7; TRBD2 is perhaps the D gene, given 6 matching bases. CDR3 region: CASTDPREIPYEQYF. The DNA sequence is as follows: TGTGCCAGCACCGACCCACGGGAGATCCCCTACGAGCAGTACTTC.